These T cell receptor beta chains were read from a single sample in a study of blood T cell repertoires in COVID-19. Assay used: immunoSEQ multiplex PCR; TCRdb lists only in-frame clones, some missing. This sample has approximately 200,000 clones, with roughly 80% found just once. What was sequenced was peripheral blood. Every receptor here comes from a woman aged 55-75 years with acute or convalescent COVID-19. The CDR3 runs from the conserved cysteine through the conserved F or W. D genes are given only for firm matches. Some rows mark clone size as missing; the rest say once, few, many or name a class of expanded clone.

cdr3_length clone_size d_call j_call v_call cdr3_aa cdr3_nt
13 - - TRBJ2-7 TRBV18 CASSPHREGPGRF TGTGCCAGCTCACCACACAGGGAGGGGCCAGGGCGTTTC
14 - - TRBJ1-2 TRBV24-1 CATSESGNNYGYTF TGTGCCACCAGTGAATCCGGGAATAACTATGGCTACACCTTC
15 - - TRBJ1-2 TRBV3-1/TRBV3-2 CASSQGSGLRYGYTF TGTGCCAGCAGCCAAGGGTCAGGACTTAGGTATGGCTACACCTTC
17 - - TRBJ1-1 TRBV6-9 CASRGLFRALGDTEAFF TGTGCCAGCAGGGGGTTATTTCGGGCCCTCGGGGACACTGAAGCTTTCTTT
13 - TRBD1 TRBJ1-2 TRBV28 CASSSGQGYGYTF TGTGCCAGCAGTTCCGGACAGGGCTATGGCTACACCTTC
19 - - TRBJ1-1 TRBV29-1 CSVEDYSRHSLPPNTEAFF TGCAGCGTTGAAGATTATTCTCGCCACAGCCTTCCCCCGAACACTGAAGCTTTCTTT
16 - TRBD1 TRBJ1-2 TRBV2 CASRTLGQGAYYGYTF TGTGCCAGCCGTACACTCGGACAGGGGGCCTACTATGGCTACACCTTC
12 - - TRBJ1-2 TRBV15 CATSRERWGLTF TGTGCCACCAGCAGAGAGAGGTGGGGGCTCACCTTC
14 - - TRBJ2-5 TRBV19 CASSAGTGQETQYF TGTGCCAGTAGCGCGGGGACTGGACAAGAGACCCAGTACTTC
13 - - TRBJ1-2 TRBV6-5 CASRQGTSYGYTF TGTGCCAGCAGACAGGGTACGAGCTATGGCTACACCTTC
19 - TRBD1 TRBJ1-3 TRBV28 CASSQTLTQGAKTGNTIYF TGTGCCAGCAGCCAAACCCTAACTCAGGGGGCAAAGACTGGAAACACCATATATTTT
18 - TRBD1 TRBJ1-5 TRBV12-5 CASGAQDRRGYSNQPQHF TGTGCTAGTGGCGCTCAGGACAGGAGGGGGTATAGCAATCAGCCCCAGCATTTT
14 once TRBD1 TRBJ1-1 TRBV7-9 CASSLSTGRTEAFF TGTGCCAGCAGCTTATCGACAGGGAGGACTGAAGCTTTCTTT
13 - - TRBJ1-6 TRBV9 CASTRGVNSPLHF TGTGCCAGCACCAGGGGTGTTAATTCACCCCTCCACTTT
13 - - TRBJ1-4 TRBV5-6 CASSLRANEKLFF TGTGCCAGCAGCTTGCGGGCTAATGAAAAACTGTTTTTT
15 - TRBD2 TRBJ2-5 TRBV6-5 CASSYSRTGGETQYF TGTGCCAGCAGTTACTCCAGAACGGGGGGGGAGACCCAGTACTTC
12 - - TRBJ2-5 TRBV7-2 CASSRAPGAQYF TGTGCCAGCAGCCGGGCCCCAGGGGCCCAGTACTTC
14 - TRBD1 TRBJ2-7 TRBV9 CASSPLDRAHEQYF TGTGCCAGCAGCCCACTCGACAGGGCCCACGAGCAGTACTTC
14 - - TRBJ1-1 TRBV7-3 CASSSGGGNTEAFF TGTGCCAGCAGCTCCGGGGGAGGGAACACTGAAGCTTTCTTT
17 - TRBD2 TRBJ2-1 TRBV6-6 CASRRGLAGGLYNEQFF TGTGCCAGCAGGCGAGGACTAGCGGGGGGGCTTTACAATGAGCAGTTCTTC
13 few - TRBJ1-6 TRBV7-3 CASSSVYNSPLHF TGTGCCAGCAGCTCGGTTTATAATTCACCCCTCCACTTT
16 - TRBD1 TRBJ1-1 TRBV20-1 CSASPALGTAYTEAFF TGCAGTGCTAGTCCCGCCCTCGGGACAGCCTACACTGAAGCTTTCTTT
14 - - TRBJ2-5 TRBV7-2 CASSLSAGQETQYF TGTGCCAGCAGCTTGAGTGCGGGCCAAGAGACCCAGTACTTC
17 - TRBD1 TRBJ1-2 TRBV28 CASSMMYYRGRDSGYTF TGTGCCAGCAGTATGATGTACTACAGGGGCCGGGACAGTGGCTACACCTTC
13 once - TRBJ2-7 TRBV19 CASSKDRLYEQYF TGTGCCAGTAGTAAGGACAGACTCTACGAGCAGTACTTC
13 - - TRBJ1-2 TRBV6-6 CASRPVQASGYTF TGTGCCAGCAGACCCGTGCAGGCGTCTGGCTACACCTTC
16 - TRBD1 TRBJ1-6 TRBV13 CASSYTGQGANSPLHF TGTGCCAGCAGCTACACAGGACAGGGGGCGAATTCACCCCTCCACTTT
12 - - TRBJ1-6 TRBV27 CASRVGDSPLHF TGTGCCAGCCGGGTAGGGGATTCACCCCTCCACTTT
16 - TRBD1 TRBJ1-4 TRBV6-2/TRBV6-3 CASSPGTVATNEKLFF TGTGCCAGCAGTCCCGGGACAGTTGCAACTAATGAAAAACTGTTTTTT
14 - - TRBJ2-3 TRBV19 CASRGTGRTSTQYF TGTGCCAGTAGGGGTACAGGGCGTACTTCTACGCAGTATTTT
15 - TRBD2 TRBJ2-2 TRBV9 CASSVLADPTGELFF TGTGCCAGCAGCGTACTAGCGGACCCCACCGGGGAGCTGTTTTTT
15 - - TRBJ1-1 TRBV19 CASRYLSAGNTEAFF TGTGCCAGTCGTTACCTCTCAGCAGGGAACACTGAAGCTTTCTTT
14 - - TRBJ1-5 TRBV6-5 CASAEVGGNQPQHF TGTGCCAGCGCCGAAGTCGGGGGGAATCAGCCCCAGCATTTT
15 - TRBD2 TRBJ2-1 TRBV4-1 CASSQGLAIYNEQFF TGCGCCAGCAGCCAAGGACTAGCGATTTACAATGAGCAGTTCTTC
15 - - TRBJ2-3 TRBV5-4 CASSPGQGSTDTQYF TGTGCCAGCAGCCCAGGGCAGGGAAGCACAGATACGCAGTATTTT
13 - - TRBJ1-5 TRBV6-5 CASSLGDEQPQHF TGTGCCAGCAGTCTAGGAGACGAACAGCCCCAGCATTTT
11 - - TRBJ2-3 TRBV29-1 CSVAGTDTQYF TGCAGCGTTGCGGGGACAGATACGCAGTATTTT
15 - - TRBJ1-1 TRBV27 CASSLYGGAGTEAFF TGTGCCAGCAGTTTATATGGGGGCGCGGGCACTGAAGCTTTCTTT
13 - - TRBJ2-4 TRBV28 CASRGAPKNIQYF TGTGCCAGCAGGGGGGCGCCTAAAAACATTCAGTACTTC
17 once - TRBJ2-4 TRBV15 CATSRSLPTAAKNIQYF TGTGCCACCAGCAGGAGCCTACCGACTGCAGCCAAAAACATTCAGTACTTC
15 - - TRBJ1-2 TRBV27 CASSLLGTSNYGYTF TGTGCCAGCAGTTTATTGGGCACCTCTAACTATGGCTACACCTTC
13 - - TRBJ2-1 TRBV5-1 CASSTGDYNEQFF TGCGCCAGCAGCACCGGAGATTACAATGAGCAGTTCTTC
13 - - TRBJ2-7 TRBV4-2 CATAQASSYEQYF TGTGCCACCGCCCAGGCCAGCTCCTACGAGCAGTACTTC
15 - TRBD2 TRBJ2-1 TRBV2 CASSESGLANNEQFF TGTGCCAGCAGTGAATCAGGACTAGCAAACAATGAGCAGTTCTTC
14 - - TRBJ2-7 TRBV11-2 CASILQGASYEQYF TGTGCCAGCATTTTGCAGGGCGCATCCTACGAGCAGTACTTC
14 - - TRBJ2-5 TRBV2 CASSDWSGQETQYF TGTGCCAGCAGTGACTGGAGCGGGCAAGAGACCCAGTACTTC
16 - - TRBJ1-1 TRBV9 CASSPSGVSLNTEAFF TGTGCCAGCAGCCCTAGCGGGGTCAGTCTGAACACTGAAGCTTTCTTT
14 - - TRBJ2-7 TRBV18 CASSPQGTFYEQYF TGTGCCAGCTCACCCCAGGGTACTTTTTACGAGCAGTACTTC
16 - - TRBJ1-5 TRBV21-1 CASSTGQSASNQPQHF TGTGCCAGCAGCACCGGACAGTCCGCTAGCAATCAGCCCCAGCATTTT
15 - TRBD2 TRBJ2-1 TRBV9 CASSVEGGIYNEQFF TGTGCCAGCAGCGTAGAGGGAGGGATCTACAATGAGCAGTTCTTC
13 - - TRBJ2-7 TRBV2 CASRWSVGGEQYF TGTGCCAGCAGATGGTCAGTCGGAGGCGAGCAGTACTTC
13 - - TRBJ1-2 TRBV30 CAWETGQLEGYTF TGTGCCTGGGAAACTGGACAGTTGGAGGGCTACACCTTC
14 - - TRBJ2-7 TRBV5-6 CASSLGLVNYEQYF TGTGCCAGCAGCTTGGGTCTAGTTAACTACGAGCAGTACTTC
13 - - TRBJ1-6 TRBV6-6 CASSYSENSPLHF TGTGCCAGCAGTTACTCTGAGAATTCACCCCTCCACTTT
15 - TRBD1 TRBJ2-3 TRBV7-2 CASSSTGVPTDTQYF TGTGCCAGCAGCTCCACAGGGGTCCCCACAGATACGCAGTATTTT
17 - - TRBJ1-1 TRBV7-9 CASSLDRHPTMNTEAFF TGTGCCAGCAGCTTAGACAGGCATCCTACTATGAACACTGAAGCTTTCTTT
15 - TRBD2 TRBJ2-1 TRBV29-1 CSVTRGGNSYNEQFF TGCAGCGTCACGCGGGGGGGTAACTCCTACAATGAGCAGTTCTTC
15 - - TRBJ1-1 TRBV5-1 CASSPTGNMNTEAFF TGCGCCAGCAGCCCAACAGGGAACATGAACACTGAAGCTTTCTTT
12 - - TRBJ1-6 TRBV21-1 CASSRQDSPLHF TGTGCCAGCAGCAGACAGGATTCACCCCTCCACTTT